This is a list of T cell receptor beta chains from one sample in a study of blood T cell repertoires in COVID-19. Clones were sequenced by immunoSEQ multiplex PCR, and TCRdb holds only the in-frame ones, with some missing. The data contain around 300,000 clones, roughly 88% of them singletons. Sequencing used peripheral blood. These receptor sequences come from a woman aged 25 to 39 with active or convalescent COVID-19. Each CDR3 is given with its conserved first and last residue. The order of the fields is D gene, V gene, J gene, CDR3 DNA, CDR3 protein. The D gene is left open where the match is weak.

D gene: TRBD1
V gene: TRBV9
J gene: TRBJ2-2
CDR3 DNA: TGTGCCAGCAGCTTCCTGACAGGGAGTTTCGCGAACACCGGGGAGCTGTTTTTT
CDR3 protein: CASSFLTGSFANTGELFF

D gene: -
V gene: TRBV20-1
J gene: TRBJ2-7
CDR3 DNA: TGCAGTGCTAGAGATTGGCACGAGCAGTACTTC
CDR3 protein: CSARDWHEQYF

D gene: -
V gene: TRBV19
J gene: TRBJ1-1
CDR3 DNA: TGTGCCAGTAGGAATATCGGGGAAGGCAGGATGAACACTGAAGCTTTCTTT
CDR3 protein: CASRNIGEGRMNTEAFF

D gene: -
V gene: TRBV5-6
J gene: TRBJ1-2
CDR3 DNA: TGTGCCAGCAGGCCTGGGGCCAGGGCTTACTATGGCTACACCTTC
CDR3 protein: CASRPGARAYYGYTF

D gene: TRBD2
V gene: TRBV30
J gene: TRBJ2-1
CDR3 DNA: TGTGCCTGGAGTCTGCCGATGGAGCGGGGGGGCCGGGATGAGCAGTTCTTC
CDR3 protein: CAWSLPMERGGRDEQFF

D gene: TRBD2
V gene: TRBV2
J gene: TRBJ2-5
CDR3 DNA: TGTGCCAGCAGTGGCCAGGGTGGGGGGGAAGAGACCCAGTACTTC
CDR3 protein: CASSGQGGGEETQYF

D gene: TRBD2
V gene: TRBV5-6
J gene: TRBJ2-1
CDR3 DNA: TGTGCCAGCAGCTTGGGACTAGCGGGGTACAATGAGCAGTTCTTC
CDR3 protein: CASSLGLAGYNEQFF

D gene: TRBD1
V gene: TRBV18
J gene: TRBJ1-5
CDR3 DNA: TGTGCCAGCTCACCGACAGGGGGACAGCCCCAGCATTTT
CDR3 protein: CASSPTGGQPQHF

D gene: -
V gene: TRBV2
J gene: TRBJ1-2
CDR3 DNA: TGTGCCAGCAGTGAAGGCCCGGGGGGTGGCTACACCTTC
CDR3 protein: CASSEGPGGGYTF

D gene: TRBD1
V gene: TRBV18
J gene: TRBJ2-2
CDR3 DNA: TGTGCCAGCTCACCAACTAGACAGGGGGCGTCAATCGGGGAGCTGTTTTTT
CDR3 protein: CASSPTRQGASIGELFF

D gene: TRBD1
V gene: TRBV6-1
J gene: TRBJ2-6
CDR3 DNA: TGTGCCAGCAGTGCTCCGACAGGGGCTCTATTCTCTGGGGCCAACGTCCTGACTTTC
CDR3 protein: CASSAPTGALFSGANVLTF

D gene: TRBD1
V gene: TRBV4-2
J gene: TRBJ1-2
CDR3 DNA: TGTGCCAGCAGCCAGGGGACAGGAAAAAACTATGGCTACACCTTC
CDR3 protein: CASSQGTGKNYGYTF

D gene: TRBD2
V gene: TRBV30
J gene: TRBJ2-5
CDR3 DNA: TGTGCCTGGAGTGTAGGTCTAGCGGGGGAGACCCAGTACTTC
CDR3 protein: CAWSVGLAGETQYF